What follows are 8 T cell receptor beta chains derived from one specimen sequenced in a study of human T cells and chemical hapten exposure. Time point of the sample: patch test 2, 6 weeks after DPC sensitization. Treatment meaning: therapeutic diphenylcyclopropenone sensitization with weekly scalp DPC. Before extraction, the whole blood was not fractionated, and total RNA was taken from it. TCRdb re-analysed the RACE reads in MiXCR, keeping a single row per CDR3 protein. The profile shows 35,000 to 50,000 distinct CDR3 sequences, 8.5% to 10% of them singletons. The material was whole blood, obtained in connection with sensitization to the hapten diphenylcyclopropenone (DPC). Every receptor here comes from a woman in her 30s with alopecia areata. Some clones in this sample may be carry-over from other donors' samples.

The CDR3 loop reads CASSYLPASGGNEQFF. The CDR3 DNA follows: TGTGCCAGCAGTTACCTACCGGCTAGCGGGGGCAATGAGCAGTTCTTC. The genes are TRBV6-2 or TRBV6-3 and TRBJ2-1, with TRBD2 matching over 10 bases. Looked up from germline, CDR1 is MNHEY and CDR2 is SVGEGT. J lost 6 bases, V lost 2 bases, and 7 bases had no gene match. The CDR3 is 16 amino acids.

Ten or more counts support this clonotype. V is TRBV11-1 and J is TRBJ2-6; unclear D gene. Deletions cut 3 bases from V and 0 bases from J, with 6 bases between. Germline CDR1 and CDR2: SGHAT and FQDESV (reference sequence). The CDR3 sequence is 15 residues long. This chain's CDR3 is CASSFRPSGANVLTF. In nucleotides, the CDR3 is TGTGCCAGCAGCTTTCGGCCCTCTGGGGCCAACGTCCTGACTTTC.

This clonotype appeared a few times. This sequence joins TRBV9 and TRBJ2-3; D gene ambiguous. CDR1 SGDLS and CDR2 YYNGEE come from the germline V gene. CDR3 length: 14 residues. The V gene lost 3 bases and the J gene lost 2 bases, with 10 bases spanning the gap. In nucleotides, the CDR3 is TGTGCCAGCAGCGCAAACACGAACACAGATACGCAGTATTTT. It translates to CASSANTNTDTQYF.

In its sample, this clonotype was seen a few times. V usage is TRBV2 and J usage is TRBJ1-2; unclear D gene. From germline, CDR1 is SNHLY and CDR2 FYNNEI. This CDR3 contains 12 residues. V lost 7 bases, J lost 3 bases, and 9 bases lay in between. CDR3 sequence (DNA): TGTGCCAGCACTGGGCAGGACTATGGCTACACCTTC. The encoded protein is CASTGQDYGYTF. Variable domain in full (rest from reference TRBV2 and TRBJ1-2): EPEVTQTPSHQVTQMGQEVILRCVPISNHLYFYWYRQILGQKVEFLVSFYNNEISEKSEIFDDQFSVERPDGSNFTLKIRSTKLEDSAMYFCASTGQDYGYTFGSGTRLTVV.

This clonotype showed up many times. The CDR3 nucleotides are TGTGCCAGCAGCTTAGCGCTAGCCTACGAGCAGTACTTC. Translating it yields CASSLALAYEQYF. V is TRBV7-9 and J is TRBJ2-7; D is unclear. This CDR3 has 13 residues. The germline V and J ends were trimmed by 0 bases and 2 bases, with 5 bases remaining between them. Germline CDR1 and CDR2: SEHNR and FQNEAQ (reference sequence).

This clonotype was recorded a few times. The chain employs TRBV3-1 and TRBJ2-7; the D is unclear. CDR1 and CDR2 from the germline V gene are LGHDT and YNNKEL (reference sequence). The V end lost 1 base, the J end lost 0 bases, and 10 bases lay between the germline ends. The CDR3 has 15 amino acids. DNA for the CDR3: TGTGCCAGCAGCCAAGTTTTAGGAAGCTCCTACGAGCAGTACTTC. Its protein product is CASSQVLGSSYEQYF.

This clonotype was recorded at least ten times. V is TRBV20-1 and J is TRBJ2-2; 13 nucleotides match TRBD2. CDR3 length: 15 residues. From germline, CDR1 is DFQATT and CDR2 SNEGSKA (reference sequence). Trimming removed 5 bases from V and 6 bases from J; junction bases left unmatched: 6. The CDR3 loop reads CSAPRGLAGAGELFF. The CDR3 DNA reads as TGCAGTGCTCCCCGTGGACTAGCGGGGGCCGGGGAGCTGTTTTTT.

Only a few counts were recorded for this clonotype. J is TRBJ1-5 and V is TRBV2, with 9 bases that match TRBD1. CDR3 length: 17 amino acids. Unmatched junction bases numbered 11, after V lost 6 bases and J lost 2 bases. Germline V CDR1 and CDR2: SNHLY, FYNNEI. In DNA form, the CDR3 reads TGTGCCAGCAGCCCCGGAAAGACAGGGGGAGGCAATCAGCCCCAGCATTTT. Its translation is CASSPGKTGGGNQPQHF.